Below are 8 T cell receptor beta chains sequenced from a single sample in a study of cytomegalovirus exposure and HLA in healthy donors. Clones were sequenced by immunoSEQ multiplex PCR, and TCRdb holds only the in-frame ones, with some missing. The data show 150,000 to 200,000 clones, under 90% seen once. Sequencing was done on a sample of PBMCs. The origin of the receptors is a man aged 18 to 30 in good health and CMV-seropositive.

This clone occurred a few times. The chain's CDR3 is CAWSVFGLAGNTDTQYF. As DNA, the CDR3 is TGTGCCTGGAGTGTATTTGGACTAGCGGGGAACACAGATACGCAGTATTTT. V and J are TRBV30 and TRBJ2-3; TRBD2 aligns across 12 bases. The CDR3 runs 17 residues. V lost 0 bases to trimming and J lost 2 bases; unmatched junction nucleotides: 6. CDR1 GTSNPN and CDR2 SVGIG come from the germline V gene (reference sequence).

The chain has TRBV4-1 and TRBJ2-1; 8 bases are shared with TRBD2. Germline CDR1 MGHRA, CDR2 YSYEKL. The junction had 6 bases not matched to a gene; V was cut back by 1 base and J by 4 bases. The CDR3 totals 16 residues. CDR3 coding DNA: TGCGCCAGCAGCCAAGTCAGCGGGAGTAGTTACAATGAGCAGTTCTTC. Residues: CASSQVSGSSYNEQFF.

This clone came up a few times. The V gene is TRBV27, the J gene TRBJ1-2; possible D gene TRBD1, 5 bases. CDR1 is MNHEY and CDR2 is SMNVEV in the germline V gene (reference sequence). This CDR3 region has 13 residues. V lost 10 bases and J 0 bases, leaving 12 bases between the germline ends. In nucleotides, the CDR3 is TGTGCCACCCGGGGGAGGACTAACTATGGCTACACCTTC. Protein: CATRGRTNYGYTF.

In its sample, this clone was seen once. This rearrangement joins TRBV5-6 to TRBJ2-1, with a weak D call TRBD2 (6 bases). The CDR3 has 15 amino acids. Germline assignment: CDR1 SGHDT and CDR2 YYEEEE. The V end lost 2 bases, the J end lost 3 bases, and 12 bases lay between the germline ends. The CDR3 bases are TGTGCCAGCAGCTTACCGGGAGAAGGCTACAATGAGCAGTTCTTC. Protein: CASSLPGEGYNEQFF.

This chain connects TRBV15 to TRBJ2-7, with TRBD2 identical over 9 bases. Germline V CDR1 and CDR2: LNHNV, YYDKDF (reference sequence). CDR3 length: 16 residues. The trim removed 0 bases at V and 7 bases at J, leaving 10 bases unmatched. The CDR3 sequence: CATSREVGGRAREQYF. For the CDR3, the DNA is TGTGCCACCAGCAGAGAGGTTGGCGGGAGGGCTCGGGAGCAGTACTTC.

The chain joins TRBV9 to TRBJ2-2; D is perhaps TRBD1 (5 bases). V lost 0 bases and J lost 0, with 6 bases in between. The CDR3 has 15 amino acids. Germline V gene sequence: CDR1 SGDLS, CDR2 YYNGEE. The CDR3 loop reads CASSVVGANTGELFF. The CDR3 DNA reads as TGTGCCAGCAGCGTAGTAGGGGCGAACACCGGGGAGCTGTTTTTT.

This clone was seen once. V usage is TRBV11-2 and J usage is TRBJ2-3; 12 positions agree with TRBD1. Trimming removed 4 bases from V and 4 bases from J; junction bases left unmatched: 9. CDR1 and CDR2 (germline): SGHAT, FQNNGV. The CDR3 sequence is 17 residues long. In DNA, the CDR3 is TGTGCCAGCAGCTCTCGGGACAGGGGGCTATCGGCAGATACGCAGTATTTT. This translates into CASSSRDRGLSADTQYF.

This clone was counted between two and nine times. This same CDR3 is encoded by further DNA sequences in the sample. This rearrangement joins TRBV7-9 to TRBJ2-7, with D possibly TRBD1 on 5 matching bases. Germline V gives CDR1 SEHNR, CDR2 FQNEAQ (reference sequence). This CDR3 comprises 12 residues. Trimming stripped 3 bases from V and 3 bases from J, with 6 bases between. The CDR3 spells CASSFDSYEQYF. CDR3 coding DNA: TGTGCCAGCAGCTTTGACAGCTACGAGCAGTACTTC.